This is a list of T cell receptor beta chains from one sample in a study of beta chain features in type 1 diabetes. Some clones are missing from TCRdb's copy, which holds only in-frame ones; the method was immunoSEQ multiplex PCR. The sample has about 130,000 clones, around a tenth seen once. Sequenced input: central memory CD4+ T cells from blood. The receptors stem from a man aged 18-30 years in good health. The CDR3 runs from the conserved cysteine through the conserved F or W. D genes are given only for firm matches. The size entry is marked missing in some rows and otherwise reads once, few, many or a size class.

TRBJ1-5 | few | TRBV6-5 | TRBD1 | CASSSDRVYQPQHF | TGTGCCAGCAGTTCCGACAGGGTCTATCAGCCCCAGCATTTT
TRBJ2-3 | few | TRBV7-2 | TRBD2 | CATIAGGTGTQYF | TGTGCCACTATAGCGGGGGGCACAGGTACGCAGTATTTT
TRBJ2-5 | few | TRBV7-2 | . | CASSISDQETQYF | TGTGCCAGCAGCATATCCGACCAAGAGACCCAGTACTTC
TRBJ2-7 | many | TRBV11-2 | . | CASSPVVGEQYF | TGTGCCAGCAGCCCAGTTGTCGGGGAGCAGTACTTC
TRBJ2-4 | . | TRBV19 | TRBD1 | CASSPGQGNAKNIQYF | TGTGCCAGTAGCCCGGGACAGGGAAACGCCAAAAACATTCAGTACTTC
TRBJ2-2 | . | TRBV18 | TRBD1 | CASSPDRETGELFF | TGTGCCAGCTCACCAGACAGGGAGACCGGGGAGCTGTTTTTT
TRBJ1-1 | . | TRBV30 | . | CAWSVSGGEGSFF | TGTGCCTGGAGTGTATCTGGGGGCGAGGGAAGTTTCTTT
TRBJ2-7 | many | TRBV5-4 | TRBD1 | CASYGQGGDEQYF | TGTGCCAGCTATGGACAGGGAGGAGACGAGCAGTACTTC
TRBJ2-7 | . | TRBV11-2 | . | CASSPSGQSAYEQYF | TGTGCCAGCAGCCCCAGCGGACAGTCCGCCTACGAGCAGTACTTC
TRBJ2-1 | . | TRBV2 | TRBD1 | CASVRGQGANNEQFF | TGTGCCAGCGTTAGGGGGCAGGGGGCGAACAATGAGCAGTTCTTC
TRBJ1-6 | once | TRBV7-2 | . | CASSLVAGAASPLHF | TGTGCCAGCAGCTTAGTCGCAGGGGCGGCTTCACCCCTCCACTTT
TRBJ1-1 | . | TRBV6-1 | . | CASSEGWGGNTEAFF | TGTGCCAGCAGTGAAGGGTGGGGAGGGAACACTGAAGCTTTCTTT
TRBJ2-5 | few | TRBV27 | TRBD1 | CASSPLQGTGETQYF | TGTGCCAGCAGTCCACTACAGGGGACCGGGGAGACCCAGTACTTC
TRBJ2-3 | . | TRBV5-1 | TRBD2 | CASSFGGDTDTQYF | TGCGCCAGCAGCTTCGGGGGGGACACAGATACGCAGTATTTT
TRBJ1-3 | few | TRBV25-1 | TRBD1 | CASSRTGDGNTIYF | TGTGCCAGCAGTCGGACAGGGGACGGAAACACCATATATTTT
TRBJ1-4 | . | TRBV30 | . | CAWNRQVNEKLFF | TGTGCCTGGAATAGACAGGTTAATGAAAAACTGTTTTTT
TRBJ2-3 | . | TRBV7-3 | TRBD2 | CASSLRPGLAGGPTDTQYF | TGTGCCAGCAGCTTACGACCGGGACTAGCGGGGGGGCCGACAGATACGCAGTATTTT